The clone carrying this T cell receptor (beta chain) was observed at least ten times. This specimen comes from a study of metastatic and nonmetastatic thyroid tumors. MiXCR was used by TCRdb to re-call the PCR reads. The sample lists approximately 8,000 clones, roughly 25% occurring once. The CDR3 spans 15 residues. The V and J ends lost 5 bases and 6 bases, in that order; junction bases with no gene match: 8. Germline CDR1 reads LNHDA; CDR2 reads SQIVND (reference sequence). None of the patients had undergone any treatment ahead of thyroid surgery. This sequence originates from a female donor with papillary thyroid cancer or a benign thyroid nodule (not recorded which). Some clones in this sample may be carry-over from other donors' samples. The J gene is TRBJ2-1, the V gene TRBV19, with TRBD2 identical over 9 bases. Sequences were obtained from tumor tissue. CDR3 coding DNA: TGTGCCAGTAGTGGAGGTAGCGGGGGATTCAATGAGCAGTTCTTC. It encodes CASSGGSGGFNEQFF.